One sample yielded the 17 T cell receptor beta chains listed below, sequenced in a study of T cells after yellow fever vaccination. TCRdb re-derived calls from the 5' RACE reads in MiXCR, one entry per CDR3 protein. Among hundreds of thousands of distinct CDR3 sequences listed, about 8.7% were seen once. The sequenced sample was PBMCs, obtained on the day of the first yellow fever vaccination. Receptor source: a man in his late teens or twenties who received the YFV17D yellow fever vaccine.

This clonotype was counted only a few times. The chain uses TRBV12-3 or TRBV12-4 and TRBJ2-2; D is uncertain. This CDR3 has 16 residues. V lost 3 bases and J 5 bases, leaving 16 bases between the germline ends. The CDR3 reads CASSFSMAATTGELFF. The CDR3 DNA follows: TGTGCCAGCAGTTTTTCAATGGCGGCTACGACCGGGGAGCTGTTTTTT.

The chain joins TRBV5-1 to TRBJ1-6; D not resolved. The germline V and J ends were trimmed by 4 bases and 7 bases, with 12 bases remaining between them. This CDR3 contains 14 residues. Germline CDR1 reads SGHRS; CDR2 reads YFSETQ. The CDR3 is CASSPLGGNSPLHF. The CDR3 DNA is TGCGCCAGCAGCCCCTTGGGCGGCAATTCACCCCTCCACTTT.

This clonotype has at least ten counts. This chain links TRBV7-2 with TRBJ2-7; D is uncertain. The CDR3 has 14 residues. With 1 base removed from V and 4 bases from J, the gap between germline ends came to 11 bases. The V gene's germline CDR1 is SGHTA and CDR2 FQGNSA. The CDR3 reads CASSLGGIRYEQYF. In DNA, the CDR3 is TGTGCCAGCAGCTTAGGGGGTATTCGGTACGAGCAGTACTTC. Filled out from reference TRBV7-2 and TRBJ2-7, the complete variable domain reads GAGVSQSPSNKVTEKGKDVELRCDPISGHTALYWYRQSLGQGLEFLIYFQGNSAPDKSGLPSDRFSAERTGGSVSTLTIQRTQQEDSAVYLCASSLGGIRYEQYFGPGTRLTVT.

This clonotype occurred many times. The CDR3 sequence is CASSLISNQPQHF. DNA for the CDR3: TGTGCCAGCAGTTTAATAAGCAATCAGCCCCAGCATTTT. V gene TRBV12-3 or TRBV12-4 combines with J gene TRBJ1-5; no clear D. V lost 2 bases and J lost 1, with 3 bases in between. The CDR3 consists of 13 residues.

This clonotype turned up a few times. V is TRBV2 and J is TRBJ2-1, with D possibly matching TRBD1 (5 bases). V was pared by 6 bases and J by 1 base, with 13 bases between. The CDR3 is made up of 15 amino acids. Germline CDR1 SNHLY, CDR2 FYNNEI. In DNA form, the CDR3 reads TGTGCCAGCAGGCAGGGAATGGCGTCCTACAATGAGCAGTTCTTC. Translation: CASRQGMASYNEQFF.

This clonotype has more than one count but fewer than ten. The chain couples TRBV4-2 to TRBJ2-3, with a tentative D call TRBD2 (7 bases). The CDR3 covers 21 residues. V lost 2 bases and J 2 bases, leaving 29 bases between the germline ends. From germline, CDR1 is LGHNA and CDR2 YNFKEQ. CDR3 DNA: TGTGCCAGCAGCCAATTCACCCGGGGGGCTATAGATGAGGGCCACACAGATACGCAGTATTTT. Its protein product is CASSQFTRGAIDEGHTDTQYF.

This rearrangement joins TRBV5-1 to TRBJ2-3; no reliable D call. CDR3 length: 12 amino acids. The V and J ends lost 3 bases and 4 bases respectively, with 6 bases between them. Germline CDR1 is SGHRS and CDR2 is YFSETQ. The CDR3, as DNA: TGCGCCAGCAGCTCGGACGCAGATACGCAGTATTTT. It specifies CASSSDADTQYF.

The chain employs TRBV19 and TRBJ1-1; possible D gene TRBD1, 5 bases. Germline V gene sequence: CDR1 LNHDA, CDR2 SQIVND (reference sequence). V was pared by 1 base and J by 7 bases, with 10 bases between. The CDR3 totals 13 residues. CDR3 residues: CASSIVGDGEAFF. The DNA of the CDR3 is TGTGCCAGTAGTATAGTTGGGGACGGTGAAGCTTTCTTT.

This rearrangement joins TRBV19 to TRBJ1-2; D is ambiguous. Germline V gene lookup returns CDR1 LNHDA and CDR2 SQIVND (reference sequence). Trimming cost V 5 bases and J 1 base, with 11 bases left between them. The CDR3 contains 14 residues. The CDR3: CASSWTRGNYGYTF. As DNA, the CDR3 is TGTGCCAGTAGTTGGACGCGGGGTAACTATGGCTACACCTTC. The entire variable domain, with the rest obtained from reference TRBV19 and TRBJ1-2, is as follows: DGGITQSPKYLFRKEGQNVTLSCEQNLNHDAMYWYRQDPGQGLRLIYYSQIVNDFQKGDIAEGYSVSREKKESFPLTVTSAQKNPTAFYLCASSWTRGNYGYTFGSGTRLTVV.

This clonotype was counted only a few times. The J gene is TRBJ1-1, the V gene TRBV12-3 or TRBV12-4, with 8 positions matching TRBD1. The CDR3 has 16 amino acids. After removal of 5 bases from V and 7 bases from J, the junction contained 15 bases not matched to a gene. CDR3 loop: CASSPTGTGWFGEAFF. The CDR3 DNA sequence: TGTGCCAGCAGTCCCACCGGGACAGGCTGGTTCGGTGAAGCTTTCTTT.

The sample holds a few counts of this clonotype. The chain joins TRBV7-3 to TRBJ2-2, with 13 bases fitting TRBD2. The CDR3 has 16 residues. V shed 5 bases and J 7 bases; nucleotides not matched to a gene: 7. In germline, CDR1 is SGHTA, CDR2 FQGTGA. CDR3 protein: CASSPRTSGGVGELFF. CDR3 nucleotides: TGTGCCAGCAGCCCCCGCACTAGCGGGGGGGTCGGGGAGCTGTTTTTT.

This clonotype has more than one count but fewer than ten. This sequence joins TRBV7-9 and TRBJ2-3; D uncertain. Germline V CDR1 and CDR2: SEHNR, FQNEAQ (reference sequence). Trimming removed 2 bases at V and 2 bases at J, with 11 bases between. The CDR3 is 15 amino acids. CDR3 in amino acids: CASSLRPNPTDTQYF. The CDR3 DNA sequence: TGTGCCAGCAGCTTAAGACCGAACCCCACAGATACGCAGTATTTT. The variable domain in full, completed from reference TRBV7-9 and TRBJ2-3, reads DTGVSQNPRHKITKRGQNVTFRCDPISEHNRLYWYRQTLGQGPEFLTYFQNEAQLEKSRLLSDRFSAERPKGSFSTLEIQRTEQGDSAMYLCASSLRPNPTDTQYFGPGTRLTVL.

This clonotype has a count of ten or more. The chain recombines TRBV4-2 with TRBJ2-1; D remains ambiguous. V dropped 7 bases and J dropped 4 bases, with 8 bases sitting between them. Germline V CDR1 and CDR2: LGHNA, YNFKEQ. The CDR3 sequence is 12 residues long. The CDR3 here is CASTEGYNEQFF. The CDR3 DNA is TGTGCCAGCACTGAAGGGTACAATGAGCAGTTCTTC.

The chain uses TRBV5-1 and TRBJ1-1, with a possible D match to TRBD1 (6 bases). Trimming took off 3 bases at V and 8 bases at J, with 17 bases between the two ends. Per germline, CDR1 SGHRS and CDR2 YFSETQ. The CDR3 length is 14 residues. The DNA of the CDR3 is TGCGCCAGCAGCTGGGGGGGACATCGGATGGAAGCTTTCTTT. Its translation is CASSWGGHRMEAFF.

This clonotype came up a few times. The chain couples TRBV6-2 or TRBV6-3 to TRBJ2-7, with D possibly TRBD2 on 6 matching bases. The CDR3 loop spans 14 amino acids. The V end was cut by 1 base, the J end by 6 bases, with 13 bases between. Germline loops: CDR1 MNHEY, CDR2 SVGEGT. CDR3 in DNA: TGTGCCAGCAGTTACTATGGGGGAGGAGGCGAGCAGTACGTC. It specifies CASSYYGGGGEQYV.

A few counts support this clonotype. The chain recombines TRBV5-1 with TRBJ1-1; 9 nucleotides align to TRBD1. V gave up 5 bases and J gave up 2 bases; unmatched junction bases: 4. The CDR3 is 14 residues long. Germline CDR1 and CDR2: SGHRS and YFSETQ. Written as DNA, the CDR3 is TGCGCCAGCAGGGGACAGGGCGTAAACACTGAAGCTTTCTTT. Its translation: CASRGQGVNTEAFF. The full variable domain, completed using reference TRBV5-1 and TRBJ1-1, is KAGVTQTPRYLIKTRGQQVTLSCSPISGHRSVSWYQQTPGQGLQFLFEYFSETQRNKGNFPGRFSGRQFSNSRSEMNVSTLELGDSALYLCASRGQGVNTEAFFGQGTRLTVV.

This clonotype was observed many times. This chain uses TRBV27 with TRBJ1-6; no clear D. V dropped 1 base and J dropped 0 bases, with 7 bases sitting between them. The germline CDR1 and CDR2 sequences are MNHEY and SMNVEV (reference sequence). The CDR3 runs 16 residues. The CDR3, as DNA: TGTGCCAGCAGTTTATTGGGGAGCTCCTATAATTCACCCCTCCACTTT. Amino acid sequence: CASSLLGSSYNSPLHF.